This T cell receptor beta chain emerged from a study of CD8+ T cells in alopecia areata. It was for about 5 patients that CD4+ cells were sorted into CD25+CD127- cells. Note on this clone: The antigen is undetermined.

Study-level results: Sequencing of scalp samples also includes resident alphabeta T cells from normal skin.

In germline, CDR1 is SQVTM, CDR2 ANQGSEA. The length of the CDR3 is 12 residues. Trimming shortened V by 7 bases and J by 7 bases, and 16 bases separated the two germline ends. Extraction of RNA preceded its reverse transcription into cDNA, which served as the sequencing template. The assay was immunoSEQ multiplex PCR, and TCRdb's table has in-frame clones only and misses some. Seen here are about 14,000 clones, around three fifths observed once, and the top ten hold roughly 4%. Input material: CD4+ Tregs sorted from blood. The rearrangement uses TRBV29-1 and TRBJ1-1, with a tentative D call TRBD1 (6 bases). This TCR came from a human donor with alopecia areata. The CDR3 loop reads CSGGGSASEAFF. The CDR3 DNA is TGCAGCGGGGGGGGCTCAGCCAGTGAAGCTTTCTTT.